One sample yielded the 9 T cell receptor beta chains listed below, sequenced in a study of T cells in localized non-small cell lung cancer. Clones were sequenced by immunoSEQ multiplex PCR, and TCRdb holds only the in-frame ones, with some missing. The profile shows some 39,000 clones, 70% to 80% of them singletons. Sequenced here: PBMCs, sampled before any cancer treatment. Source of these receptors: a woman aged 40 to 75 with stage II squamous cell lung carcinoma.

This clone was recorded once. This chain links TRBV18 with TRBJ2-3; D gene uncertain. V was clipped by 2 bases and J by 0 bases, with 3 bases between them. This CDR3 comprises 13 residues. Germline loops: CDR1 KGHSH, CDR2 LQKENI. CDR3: CASSPGSTDTQYF. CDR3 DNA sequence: TGTGCCAGCTCACCAGGTAGCACAGATACGCAGTATTTT.

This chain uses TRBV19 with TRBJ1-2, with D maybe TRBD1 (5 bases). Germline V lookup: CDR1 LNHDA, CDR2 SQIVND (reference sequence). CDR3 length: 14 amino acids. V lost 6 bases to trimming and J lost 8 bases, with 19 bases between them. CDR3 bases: TGTGCCAGTAGCCTCCGGGACGACCCTTCGGGCTACACCTTC. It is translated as CASSLRDDPSGYTF.

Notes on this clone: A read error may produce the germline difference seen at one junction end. CDR3 in DNA: TGTGCCAGCAGCCATAGGACTAGCGGGGGCCGGACGAACCTCTTC. Residues: CASSHRTSGGRTNLF. The chain is built from TRBV28 and TRBJ2-1; 13 bases are a match to TRBD2. CDR1 is MDHEN, CDR2 SYDVKM, per germline. CDR3 size: 15 residues.

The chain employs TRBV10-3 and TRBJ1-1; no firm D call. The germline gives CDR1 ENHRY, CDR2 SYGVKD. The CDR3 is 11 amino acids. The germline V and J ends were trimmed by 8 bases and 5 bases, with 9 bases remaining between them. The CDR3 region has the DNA TGTGCCATCTCCTGGGGTACTGAAGCTTTCTTT. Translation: CAISWGTEAFF.

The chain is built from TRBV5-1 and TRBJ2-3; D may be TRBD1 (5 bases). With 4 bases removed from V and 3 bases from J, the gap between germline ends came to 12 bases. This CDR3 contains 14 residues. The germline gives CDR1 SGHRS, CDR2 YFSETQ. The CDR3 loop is CASSQGEVTDTQYF. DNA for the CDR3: TGCGCCAGCAGCCAAGGGGAAGTGACAGATACGCAGTATTTT.

The CDR3 bases are TGCGCCAGCAGTTCAGGACAGGGGTTCGATGCCGGGGAGCTGTTTTTT. Translating gives CASSSGQGFDAGELFF. The genes are TRBV5-1 and TRBJ2-2, with 9 nucleotides matching TRBD1. The V gene end was trimmed by 5 bases and the J gene end by 6 bases; junction bases not matched to a gene: 11. The CDR3 is 16 amino acids. Germline assignment: CDR1 SGHRS and CDR2 YFSETQ.

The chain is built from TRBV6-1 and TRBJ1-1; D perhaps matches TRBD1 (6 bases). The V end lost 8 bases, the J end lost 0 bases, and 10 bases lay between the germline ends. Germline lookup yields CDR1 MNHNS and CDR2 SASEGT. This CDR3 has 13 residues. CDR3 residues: CASGGQLNTEAFF. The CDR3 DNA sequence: TGTGCCAGCGGAGGACAGCTGAACACTGAAGCTTTCTTT.

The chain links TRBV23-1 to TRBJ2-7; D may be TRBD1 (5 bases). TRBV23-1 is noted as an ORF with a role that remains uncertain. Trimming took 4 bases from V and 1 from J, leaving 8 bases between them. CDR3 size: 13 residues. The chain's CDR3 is CASSRSGSYEQYV. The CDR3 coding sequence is TGCGCCAGCAGTCGGTCAGGGTCCTACGAGCAGTACGTC.

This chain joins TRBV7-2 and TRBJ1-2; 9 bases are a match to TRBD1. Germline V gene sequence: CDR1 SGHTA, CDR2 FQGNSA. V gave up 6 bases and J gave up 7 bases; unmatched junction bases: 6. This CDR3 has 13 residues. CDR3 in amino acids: CASRGTGRRGYTF. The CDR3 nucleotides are TGTGCCAGCAGGGGGACAGGGAGGCGTGGCTACACCTTC. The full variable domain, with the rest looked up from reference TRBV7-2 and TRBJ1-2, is GAGVSQSPSNKVTEKGKDVELRCDPISGHTALYWYRQSLGQGLEFLIYFQGNSAPDKSGLPSDRFSAERTGGSVSTLTIQRTQQEDSAVYLCASRGTGRRGYTFGSGTRLTVV.